This TCR beta chain was sequenced in a study of long-term antiretroviral therapy in people with HIV. With survey level as its setting, the immunoSEQ assay was v3.0. Assay: immunoSEQ multiplex PCR; the TCRdb copy retains only in-frame clones and omits some. The sample includes approximately 35,000 clones, roughly 77% of them seen just once. The CDR3 runs 13 residues. V dropped 3 bases and J dropped 6 bases, with 9 bases sitting between them. Germline V gene sequence: CDR1 KGHSH, CDR2 LQKENI. Of note for this clone: Its target is unknown.

Study-wide results and caveats: Records did not include ART adherence, viral resistance or therapy changes.

The receptor was isolated from a man aged 18 to 30 with HIV. Source: unsorted PBMCs, taken 1.9 years after starting antiretroviral therapy. This chain joins TRBV18 and TRBJ1-5; D gene uncertain. This chain's CDR3 is CASSPAAPQPQHF. The CDR3 DNA sequence: TGTGCCAGCTCACCGGCCGCTCCTCAGCCCCAGCATTTT.